The 27 T cell receptor beta chains given below trace back to one sample, sequenced in a study of shared clonotypes between healthy human individuals (dated by TCRdb to the early 2020s). The library was produced with the immunoSEQ multiplex PCR assay. TCRdb holds this immuneACCESS table with in-frame rearrangements only. Some clones are missing; in checked studies, unresolved V genes explain under half, and the rest has no known cause. This sample gives about 2 million clones in total; about 95% of them show up just once. The ten largest clones take up approximately 1.2% of the sample. CD8 naive samples were obtained by positive selection for CCR7 among CD45RO-negative cells, yielding a CD45RA+CCR7+ population from which TemRA cells were excluded. Specimen: naive CD8+ T cells sorted from blood. What this sample's cell subset or site label stands for: CD45RA+CCR7+. The receptors stem from a man between 18 and 35 years old in good health.

This chain connects TRBV7-9 to TRBJ1-3; 9 bases agree with TRBD1. The CDR3 runs to 16 residues. V lost 3 bases to trimming and J lost 0 bases; unmatched junction nucleotides: 3. CDR1 is SEHNR, CDR2 FQNEAQ, per germline (reference sequence). The chain's CDR3 is CASSLGTGFSGNTIYF. CDR3 nucleotide sequence: TGTGCCAGCAGCTTGGGGACAGGGTTCTCTGGAAACACCATATATTTT.

This clone was detected once. The chain links TRBV4-3 to TRBJ2-5, with D possibly being TRBD1 or TRBD2 (5 bases each). The tail of the sequence fits TRBJ2-7 better, so the J call may be wrong. Germline V gives CDR1 LGHNA, CDR2 YSLEER. The CDR3 extends over 13 amino acids. DNA for the CDR3: TGCGCCAGCAGCCAAGACAGGGACCACGAGCAGTACTTC. It translates to CASSQDRDHEQYF.

The chain employs TRBV5-6 and TRBJ2-7; the match to TRBD1 covers 9 bases. The CDR3 is made up of 15 amino acids. Unmatched junction bases numbered 7, after V lost 4 bases and J lost 2 bases. Germline V CDR1 and CDR2: SGHDT, YYEEEE. The CDR3 nucleotides are TGTGCCAGCAGCGGGGGGACAGGGCCCCCCTACGAGCAGTACTTC. Translation gives CASSGGTGPPYEQYF. Looking up the rest from reference TRBV5-6 and TRBJ2-7 gives the full variable domain: DAGVTQSPTHLIKTRGQQVTLRCSPKSGHDTVSWYQQALGQGPQFIFQYYEEEERQRGNFPDRFSGHQFPNYSSELNVNALLLGDSALYLCASSGGTGPPYEQYFGPGTRLTVT.

This rearrangement joins TRBV4-1 to TRBJ1-6, with D tentatively TRBD1 (5 bases). CDR1 is MGHRA, CDR2 YSYEKL, per germline. Trimming pared 3 bases from V and 2 bases from J, leaving 5 bases between. The CDR3 has 14 residues. CDR3: CASSQGPYNSPLHF. Written as DNA, the CDR3 is TGCGCCAGCAGCCAGGGGCCCTATAATTCACCCCTCCACTTT.

This clone has only one observation. The rearrangement uses TRBV4-3 and TRBJ2-4; 8 positions agree with TRBD1. There are 16 residues in the CDR3. V dropped 0 bases and J dropped 1; count of bases not matched to a gene: 2. In germline, CDR1 is LGHNA, CDR2 YSLEER. The CDR3 sequence is CASSQDRGLAKNIQYF. The CDR3 coding sequence is TGCGCCAGCAGCCAAGACAGGGGGCTCGCCAAAAACATTCAGTACTTC.

V gene TRBV4-3 combines with J gene TRBJ2-7; 14 bases are a match to TRBD2. CDR1 LGHNA and CDR2 YSLEER come from the germline V gene. CDR3 length: 18 residues. V lost 3 bases, J lost 2 bases, and 9 bases stayed unmatched. CDR3 coding DNA: TGCGCCAGCAGCCAGGGACTAGCGGGAGAAGCCCTTACCTACGAGCAGTACTTC. It encodes CASSQGLAGEALTYEQYF.

This sequence joins TRBV9 and TRBJ1-1, with D maybe TRBD1 (6 bases). Deletions cut 2 bases from V and 4 bases from J, with 15 bases between. Germline CDR1 is SGDLS and CDR2 is YYNGEE. This CDR3 spans 15 amino acids. As DNA, the CDR3 is TGTGCCAGCAGCGTGACCTCAGGGGCGGTCACTGAAGCTTTCTTT. Translating it yields CASSVTSGAVTEAFF.

The CDR3 loop reads CASSQPGRRLAEPTGELFF. The CDR3 DNA follows: TGTGCCAGCAGCCAACCGGGTAGACGACTAGCGGAACCTACCGGGGAGCTGTTTTTT. The chain joins TRBV14 to TRBJ2-2; 9 bases agree with TRBD2. The CDR3 loop spans 19 amino acids. Germline lookup yields CDR1 SGHDN and CDR2 FVKESK. J lost 5 bases, V lost 2 bases, and 15 bases had no gene match.

The chain has TRBV7-3 and TRBJ1-2; 10 bases are shared with TRBD1. This CDR3 is built from 16 residues. Trimming removed 5 bases from V and 5 bases from J; junction bases left unmatched: 11. Germline V CDR1 and CDR2: SGHTA, FQGTGA. The DNA for the CDR3 is TGTGCCAGCAGCGAGACCGGGACAGGGGATGAATATGGCTACACCTTC. Its translation: CASSETGTGDEYGYTF. The full variable domain, its missing parts supplied by reference TRBV7-3 and TRBJ1-2, is GAGVSQTPSNKVTEKGKYVELRCDPISGHTALYWYRQSLGQGPEFLIYFQGTGAADDSGLPNDRFFAVRPEGSVSTLKIQRTERGDSAVYLCASSETGTGDEYGYTFGSGTRLTVV.

The chain combines TRBV29-1 with TRBJ2-3; D is ambiguous. V lost 3 bases to trimming and J lost 2 bases, with 9 bases between them. The germline CDR1 and CDR2 sequences are SQVTM and ANQGSEA. CDR3 length equals 13 residues. The chain's CDR3 is CSVDRPVTDTQYF. The DNA of the CDR3 is TGCAGCGTTGACCGGCCGGTCACAGATACGCAGTATTTT.

The chain recombines TRBV9 with TRBJ1-2; no firm D call. V lost 3 bases, J lost 0 bases, and 12 bases lay in between. Looked up from germline, CDR1 is SGDLS and CDR2 is YYNGEE. The CDR3 contains 15 residues. CDR3 region: CASSASSRANYGYTF. The CDR3 nucleotides read TGTGCCAGCAGCGCGAGCAGTAGAGCTAACTATGGCTACACCTTC.

This clone was detected once. The V gene is TRBV27, the J gene TRBJ1-2; no clear D gene. V was cut by 6 bases and J by 0 bases, with 14 bases left in between. The CDR3 runs 15 residues. Germline V gene data show CDR1 as MNHEY and CDR2 as SMNVEV (reference sequence). The CDR3 region has the DNA TGTGCCAGCAGCGGACGGTATACATCTAACTATGGCTACACCTTC. Translation: CASSGRYTSNYGYTF.

Notes on this clone: The identical CDR3 is also encoded by other nucleotide sequences in the sample. J is TRBJ2-5 and V is TRBV25-1, with D maybe TRBD2 (5 bases). There are 13 residues in the CDR3. The ends were cut back, 2 bases at V and 4 bases at J, with 8 bases in the middle. CDR1 is MGHDK, CDR2 SYGVNS, per germline. The CDR3 DNA is TGTGCCAGCAGTGAAGGTGGAGGAGAGACCCAGTACTTC. It codes for CASSEGGGETQYF.

This sequence joins TRBV5-6 and TRBJ2-7; D gene unclear. This CDR3 has 15 amino acids. Germline-derived CDR1 and CDR2 are SGHDT and YYEEEE. The V and J ends lost 0 bases and 2 bases respectively, with 12 bases between them. DNA for the CDR3: TGTGCCAGCAGCTTGGTAGGAGATAGTGCCTACGAGCAGTACTTC. Amino acids: CASSLVGDSAYEQYF.

This chain connects TRBV7-3 to TRBJ1-1, with a possible D match to TRBD1 (6 bases). This CDR3 is 15 amino acids long. From germline, CDR1 is SGHTA and CDR2 FQGTGA. Trimming shortened V by 5 bases and J by 5 bases, and 18 bases separated the two germline ends. The CDR3 DNA reads TGTGCCAGCAGCGCTGCGGGGGCTGGGTTTACTGAAGCTTTCTTT. Translated: CASSAAGAGFTEAFF.

As regards this clone: The sample carries other DNA sequences with the same CDR3. The rearrangement uses TRBV4-3 and TRBJ2-7, with TRBD1 matching 7 bases. Losses at the gene ends were 4 bases for V and 0 bases for J; bases not matched to a gene: 6. Germline V gene lookup returns CDR1 LGHNA and CDR2 YSLEER. This CDR3 comprises 15 residues. CDR3 nucleotide sequence: TGCGCCAGCAGCCGCCTGACAGGGCCCTCCTACGAGCAGTACTTC. Encoded protein: CASSRLTGPSYEQYF.

J is TRBJ2-1 and V is TRBV4-3; 7 nucleotides match TRBD2. V lost 3 bases, J lost 6 bases, and 8 bases stayed unmatched. Germline V CDR1 and CDR2: LGHNA, YSLEER. This CDR3 comprises 15 residues. CDR3 protein: CASSHGLLAANEQFF. DNA of the CDR3: TGCGCCAGCAGCCATGGCCTGCTAGCGGCCAATGAGCAGTTCTTC.

This sequence joins TRBV28 and TRBJ2-7; TRBD1 might be the D (6 bases). Trimming cost V 10 bases and J 3 bases, with 16 bases left between them. This CDR3 is built from 13 residues. Germline values: CDR1 MDHEN, CDR2 SYDVKM. In nucleotides, the CDR3 is TGTGCCACCGAATCGACAGGAAGCTACGAGCAGTACTTC. Its protein is CATESTGSYEQYF.

The genes are TRBV7-2 and TRBJ1-2; unclear D gene. The CDR3 spans 14 residues. Trimming took off 2 bases at V and 4 bases at J, with 11 bases between the two ends. In germline, CDR1 is SGHTA, CDR2 FQGNSA. CDR3 sequence reads: CASSLIYSTYGYTF. CDR3 DNA: TGTGCCAGCAGCTTAATCTACAGCACCTATGGCTACACCTTC.

The chain links TRBV5-6 to TRBJ2-7; 8 bases line up with TRBD1. J gave up 5 bases and V 4 bases, and 5 bases lay outside the gene matches. The CDR3 totals 13 residues. CDR1 is SGHDT and CDR2 is YYEEEE in the germline V gene. CDR3: CASSLTGENEQYF. The CDR3 DNA is TGTGCCAGCAGCCTGACAGGGGAGAACGAGCAGTACTTC.

The chain links TRBV9 to TRBJ1-1; D gene ambiguous. The CDR3 is 14 amino acids. V gave up 3 bases and J gave up 1 base, with 10 bases separating them. Germline CDR1 and CDR2: SGDLS and YYNGEE. The DNA for the CDR3 is TGTGCCAGCAGCGCGAGGTGGGAGAACACTGAAGCTTTCTTT. Translation: CASSARWENTEAFF.

The V and J genes are TRBV29-1 and TRBJ1-1, with D perhaps matching TRBD1 (6 bases). The CDR3 has 14 amino acids. Trimming removed 4 bases at V and 5 bases at J, with 17 bases between. The germline V gene encodes CDR1 SQVTM and CDR2 ANQGSEA. The CDR3 protein is CSVATQQGYTEAFF. DNA of the CDR3: TGCAGCGTTGCCACTCAACAGGGTTATACTGAAGCTTTCTTT.

Concerning this clone: The conserved phenylalanine or tryptophan normally closing the CDR3 is absent here, so this likely arose from a read error. It is unclear where the CDR3 begins or ends on the DNA, so no DNA is shown, and the CDR3 is as TCRdb lists it. The chain couples TRBV7-9 to TRBJ2-7. From its first to its last residue, the CDR3 has 8 amino acids. Germline V lookup: CDR1 SEHNR, CDR2 FQNEAQ (reference sequence). CDR3 residues: CASRRKNL.

The V and J genes are TRBV5-6 and TRBJ1-2, with D possibly matching TRBD1 (5 bases). V was pared by 0 bases and J by 2 bases, with 8 bases between. Germline CDR1 SGHDT, CDR2 YYEEEE. The CDR3 covers 14 residues. The CDR3 region is CASSLDRHNYGYTF. In DNA form, the CDR3 reads TGTGCCAGCAGCTTGGACAGGCACAACTATGGCTACACCTTC.

The rearrangement uses TRBV9 and TRBJ2-1; 9 positions match TRBD2. Germline V gene sequence: CDR1 SGDLS, CDR2 YYNGEE. The trim removed 0 bases at V and 9 bases at J, leaving 4 bases unmatched. CDR3 length: 14 amino acids. The CDR3 loop reads CASSVDTSGLEQFF. Here the CDR3 DNA reads TGTGCCAGCAGCGTAGATACTAGCGGGCTTGAGCAGTTCTTC.

V is TRBV28 and J is TRBJ1-1; D might be TRBD1 (5 bases). The CDR3 loop spans 16 amino acids. Trimming left V 6 bases short and J 2 bases short, with 19 bases between. The V gene's germline CDR1 is MDHEN and CDR2 SYDVKM. As DNA, the CDR3 is TGTGCCAGCAGCCTGCCGGGTCCCCGGACAAACACTGAAGCTTTCTTT. It specifies CASSLPGPRTNTEAFF.

The rearrangement uses TRBV19 and TRBJ1-4; D unresolved. CDR3 length equals 13 residues. V was shortened by 3 bases and J by 6 bases, with 8 bases between the two germline ends. The germline V gene encodes CDR1 LNHDA and CDR2 SQIVND (reference sequence). The CDR3 DNA follows: TGTGCCAGTAGTATGTCGTGGGATGAAAAACTGTTTTTT. Encoded protein: CASSMSWDEKLFF.